The rows below give T cell receptor beta chains drawn from one sample of a study of T cell changes during pregnancy in multiple sclerosis. Some clones are missing from TCRdb's copy, which holds only in-frame ones; the method was immunoSEQ multiplex PCR. The repertoire holds some 120,000 clones, with 85% to 95% as singletons. The sequenced sample was peripheral blood, obtained before pregnancy. These receptors all come from a female donor with multiple sclerosis, enrolled in a pregnancy study. CDR3s include the opening cysteine and the closing phenylalanine or tryptophan. Expanded clones get a size class; other rows say once, few or many, or leave the size out.

V,size,J,CDR3
TRBV7-9,.,TRBJ2-2,CASSLLRGGVVSTGELFF
TRBV6-1,.,TRBJ1-6,CASRLTGQNSPLHF
TRBV7-9,.,TRBJ1-1,CASSPGTGVDTEAFF
TRBV4-2,once,TRBJ2-5,CASSQESRETQYF
TRBV2,.,TRBJ1-3,CASGAASGNTIYF
TRBV6-1,.,TRBJ2-1,CASSVTGQGYNEQFF
TRBV5-8,.,TRBJ2-1,CASSSPMDAGEQFF
TRBV25-1,few,TRBJ2-3,CASSDAMDLHTDTQYF
TRBV27,.,TRBJ2-1,CASSPRTAYNEQFF
TRBV7-3,.,TRBJ2-1,CASSLTGTGRNNEQFF
TRBV5-6,.,TRBJ1-2,CASSPRTGSNYGYTF
TRBV27,.,TRBJ1-2,CASSLRHRALYGYTF
TRBV6-6,once,TRBJ1-5,CASSYENQPQHF
TRBV6-1,.,TRBJ1-4,CASSGARGADEKLFF
TRBV20-1,.,TRBJ2-3,CSAIRSLRQYF
TRBV4-2,.,TRBJ2-5,CASSHSISGGGQETQYF
TRBV5-1,.,TRBJ1-2,CASSLAEGRNYGYTF
TRBV19,.,TRBJ2-3,CASSIVGRPDTQYF
TRBV6-5,.,TRBJ1-1,CASRTSGTPNTEAFF
TRBV6-6,.,TRBJ2-7,CASSYSRGWSYEQYF
TRBV4-2,.,TRBJ1-1,CASSQPGQPIGTEAFF
TRBV19,.,TRBJ2-4,CATRGRAIDIQYF
TRBV5-6,few,TRBJ1-4,CASTRTGLEKLFF
TRBV5-1,.,TRBJ2-2,CASSKSAPGSGELFF
TRBV27,once,TRBJ2-1,CASSLNGREQDEQFF
TRBV5-5,.,TRBJ1-5,CASSLRTGGGNQPQHF
TRBV4-2,.,TRBJ2-3,CASSQFGLAGEADTQYF
TRBV15,.,TRBJ2-1,CATGLAGGHNEQFF
TRBV28,.,TRBJ2-2,CASSPRQGRSTGELFF
TRBV6-1,once,TRBJ1-3,CASSSNIRNTIYF
TRBV7-9,.,TRBJ2-5,CASSLLSYQETQYF
TRBV9,.,TRBJ1-2,CASSVAGINGYTF
TRBV7-2,.,TRBJ2-1,CASSPGGQGSYNEQFF
TRBV21-1,.,TRBJ1-1,CASSQQTGDTEAFF
TRBV15,.,TRBJ2-3,CAIRIKGLAGSTDTQYF
TRBV28,.,TRBJ2-7,CASSLLRGRADEQYF
TRBV4-1,.,TRBJ1-3,CASSLGQGRTGNTIYF